Shown below are 28 T cell receptor beta chains from a single sample sequenced in a study of B cell selection in AIRE deficiency. Conventional CD4 T cells were sorted as CD4+CD127+ cells. Data came from immunoSEQ multiplex PCR; TCRdb stores just in-frame clones and leaves some out. This table holds tens of thousands of clones, 97% found once. Sequencing used conventional CD4+ T cells sorted from PBMCs. These receptor sequences come from a human donor with AIRE deficiency.

The rearrangement uses TRBV7-3 and TRBJ2-7, with 8 bases identical to TRBD2. Germline V gives CDR1 SGHTA, CDR2 FQGTGA. J was trimmed by 0 bases and V by 6 bases; bases with no gene match: 4. This CDR3 region has 14 residues. The CDR3 spells CASSPGGSSYEQYF. The CDR3 DNA is TGTGCCAGCAGTCCGGGGGGGAGCTCCTACGAGCAGTACTTC.

This sequence joins TRBV19 and TRBJ2-1; 10 bases are shared with TRBD2. J gave up 2 bases and V 4 bases, and 5 bases lay outside the gene matches. Germline CDR1 and CDR2: LNHDA and SQIVND (reference sequence). The CDR3 runs to 16 residues. CDR3 in DNA: TGTGCCAGTAGTACGTCCGGGACTAGCGCCTACAATGAGCAGTTCTTC. Encoded protein: CASSTSGTSAYNEQFF.

The rearrangement links TRBV6-6 to TRBJ2-7; perhaps TRBD1 as D (6 bases). Germline V lookup: CDR1 MNHNY, CDR2 SVGAGI (reference sequence). The V end was cut by 6 bases, the J end by 2 bases, with 8 bases between. This CDR3 spans 12 amino acids. The CDR3 sequence: CASSRDTYEQYF. As DNA, the CDR3 is TGTGCCAGCAGCCGGGACACCTACGAGCAGTACTTC.

The genes are TRBV11-2 and TRBJ1-4, with a tentative D call TRBD1 (6 bases). With 5 bases removed from V and 7 bases from J, the gap between germline ends came to 14 bases. Germline loops: CDR1 SGHAT, CDR2 FQNNGV. The CDR3 is made up of 14 amino acids. CDR3 protein: CASSPGTWTEKLFF. The CDR3 DNA reads as TGTGCCAGCAGCCCCGGGACATGGACTGAAAAACTGTTTTTT.

The chain recombines TRBV2 with TRBJ2-5; D might be TRBD1 or TRBD2, each matching 5 bases. Trimming removed 4 bases from V and 1 base from J, with 7 bases in between. The CDR3 runs to 13 residues. Germline CDR1 reads SNHLY; CDR2 reads FYNNEI. The CDR3 loop reads CASSGGVQETQYF. For the CDR3, the DNA is TGTGCCAGCAGTGGAGGGGTCCAAGAGACCCAGTACTTC.

The V gene is TRBV11-1, the J gene TRBJ2-5; D is unclear. Per the germline V gene, CDR1 is SGHAT and CDR2 is FQDESV (reference sequence). The CDR3 has 14 residues. V was pared by 6 bases and J by 5 bases, with 16 bases between. The chain's CDR3 is CASSVDRYSETQYF. The CDR3 bases are TGTGCCAGCAGTGTTGACCGCTATAGCGAGACCCAGTACTTC.

This chain joins TRBV18 and TRBJ1-5; no clear D. Germline loops: CDR1 KGHSH, CDR2 LQKENI. V shed 1 base and J shed 4 bases, with 5 bases lying between them. The CDR3 covers 13 residues. This CDR3 reads CASSPLDNQPQHF. The CDR3, as DNA: TGTGCCAGCTCACCACTCGATAATCAGCCCCAGCATTTT.

The rearrangement joins TRBV7-9 to TRBJ2-5; TRBD2 matches at 7 bases. Germline-derived CDR1 and CDR2 are SEHNR and FQNEAQ (reference sequence). Trimming cost V 2 bases and J 5 bases; bases outside gene matches: 11. The CDR3 length is 16 residues. In nucleotides, the CDR3 is TGTGCCAGCAGCTTACCCCCGGGGGGTCTCCGCGAGACCCAGTACTTC. Translation gives CASSLPPGGLRETQYF.

The rearrangement uses TRBV5-1 and TRBJ1-2, with D unresolved. The CDR3 extends over 15 amino acids. Per the germline V gene, CDR1 is SGHRS and CDR2 is YFSETQ. Trimming removed 0 bases from V and 6 bases from J, with 15 bases in between. In DNA form, the CDR3 reads TGCGCCAGCAGCTTGGCCGGGAGGGTGAGGGATGGCTACACCTTC. Translating it yields CASSLAGRVRDGYTF.

Details on this clone: Different DNA sequences within this sample yield the same CDR3. The gene calls are TRBV11-2 and TRBJ1-3, with D uncertain. V lost 2 bases, J lost 0 bases, and 8 bases lay in between. Germline loops: CDR1 SGHAT, CDR2 FQNNGV. The length of the CDR3 is 15 residues. The CDR3: CASSLNPNSGNTIYF. DNA for the CDR3: TGTGCCAGCAGCTTAAACCCCAACTCTGGAAACACCATATATTTT.

The V gene is TRBV21-1, the J gene TRBJ1-5. TRBV21-1 is flagged as a pseudogene. CDR3 length: 15 amino acids. CDR3 sequence: CASQEGQGGNQPQHF. CDR3 coding DNA: TGTGCCAGCCAAGAGGGGCAGGGCGGCAATCAGCCCCAGCATTTT.

V usage is TRBV4-3 and J usage is TRBJ2-4; possibly TRBD1 for D (5 bases). Germline CDR1 reads LGHNA; CDR2 reads YSLEER. Trimming took 3 bases from V and 9 from J, leaving 12 bases between them. This CDR3 has 13 residues. The chain's CDR3 is CASSQDGQFIQYF. DNA for the CDR3: TGCGCCAGCAGCCAGGATGGACAATTCATTCAGTACTTC.

V and J are TRBV10-3 and TRBJ2-3; D uncertain. The CDR3 runs to 14 residues. V was clipped by 4 bases and J by 5 bases, with 13 bases between them. Germline V gene data show CDR1 as ENHRY and CDR2 as SYGVKD. CDR3 region: CAISGTSTKDTQYF. CDR3 sequence (DNA): TGTGCCATCAGTGGGACCTCAACCAAAGATACGCAGTATTTT.

The chain recombines TRBV7-3 with TRBJ2-2; 12 nucleotides agree with TRBD2. The CDR3 has 16 amino acids. Germline-derived CDR1 and CDR2 are SGHTA and FQGTGA. J lost 4 bases, V lost 5 bases, and 5 bases had no gene match. The CDR3 loop reads CASSPASGRGTGELFF. The CDR3 coding sequence is TGTGCCAGCAGCCCCGCTAGCGGGAGGGGCACCGGGGAGCTGTTTTTT.

Comments on this clone: Distinct nucleotide sequences in the sample also encode this CDR3. The chain combines TRBV5-1 with TRBJ1-4; unclear D gene. With 0 bases removed from V and 7 bases from J, the gap between germline ends came to 13 bases. In germline, CDR1 is SGHRS, CDR2 YFSETQ. The CDR3 sequence is 15 residues long. CDR3 region: CASSLALNRGEKLFF. CDR3 sequence (DNA): TGCGCCAGCAGCTTGGCCCTAAATCGGGGTGAAAAACTGTTTTTT.

About this clone itself: This sample also contains other DNA sequences that code for the same CDR3. The rearrangement uses TRBV7-2 and TRBJ2-7; 13 bases fit TRBD2. Unmatched junction bases numbered 4, after V lost 5 bases and J lost 3 bases. CDR1 and CDR2 from the germline V gene are SGHTA and FQGNSA. The CDR3 runs to 15 residues. This chain's CDR3 is CASSRRTSGSYEQYF. CDR3 DNA: TGTGCCAGCAGCCGACGGACTAGCGGGAGCTACGAGCAGTACTTC.

This rearrangement joins TRBV11-1 to TRBJ2-5; a possible D gene is TRBD1 (5 bases). The V gene's germline CDR1 is SGHAT and CDR2 FQDESV (reference sequence). This CDR3 region has 15 residues. Trimming took off 5 bases at V and 2 bases at J, with 15 bases between the two ends. The CDR3 sequence is CASSPATVNQETQYF. DNA of the CDR3: TGTGCCAGCAGCCCCGCGACAGTGAATCAAGAGACCCAGTACTTC.

The V call is TRBV19, the J call TRBJ1-2, with a weak D call TRBD1 (5 bases). The ends were cut back, 3 bases at V and 2 bases at J, with 10 bases in the middle. CDR1 is LNHDA and CDR2 is SQIVND in the germline V gene (reference sequence). The CDR3 has 14 residues. CDR3 DNA sequence: TGTGCCAGTAGTATCGGACACGGCAACTATGGCTACACCTTC. Translation gives CASSIGHGNYGYTF.

The chain has TRBV7-3 and TRBJ1-2, with 8 bases identical to TRBD1. The germline V gene has CDR1 SGHTA and CDR2 FQGTGA. The CDR3 loop spans 17 amino acids. Trimming took 4 bases from V and 4 from J; bases not matched to a gene: 14. As DNA, the CDR3 is TGTGCCAGCAGCTCCGAGACACAGGGGGGAGATTTCTATGGCTACACCTTC. Protein sequence: CASSSETQGGDFYGYTF. The whole variable domain, remainder taken from reference TRBV7-3 and TRBJ1-2, is GAGVSQTPSNKVTEKGKYVELRCDPISGHTALYWYRQSLGQGPEFLIYFQGTGAADDSGLPNDRFFAVRPEGSVSTLKIQRTERGDSAVYLCASSSETQGGDFYGYTFGSGTRLTVV.

This clone was detected only once. In DNA form, the CDR3 reads TGTGCCAGCTCACCACCGGCAGCGGTCAATGAGCAGTTCTTC. Translation gives CASSPPAAVNEQFF. The chain combines TRBV18 with TRBJ2-1; D may be TRBD2 (5 bases). Germline CDR1 is KGHSH and CDR2 is LQKENI. This CDR3 region has 14 residues. Trimming pared 0 bases from V and 6 bases from J, leaving 9 bases between.

This chain connects TRBV10-3 to TRBJ2-7, with D perhaps matching TRBD2 (6 bases). Germline lookup yields CDR1 ENHRY and CDR2 SYGVKD. Trimming stripped 4 bases from V and 5 bases from J, with 15 bases between. The CDR3 is 14 residues long. CDR3 loop: CAISGRGKVDEQYF. The CDR3 DNA sequence: TGTGCCATCAGTGGGAGGGGAAAGGTAGACGAGCAGTACTTC.

The rearrangement links TRBV5-1 to TRBJ2-2; D is unclear. V gave up 0 bases and J gave up 5 bases, with 11 bases separating them. In germline, CDR1 is SGHRS, CDR2 YFSETQ. The CDR3 length is 15 residues. CDR3 in amino acids: CASSLGYGETGELFF. CDR3 sequence (DNA): TGCGCCAGCAGCTTGGGTTATGGGGAAACCGGGGAGCTGTTTTTT.

This clone has more than one count but fewer than ten. This chain connects TRBV18 to TRBJ1-1, with D tentatively TRBD1 (5 bases). Germline-derived CDR1 and CDR2 are KGHSH and LQKENI. This CDR3 spans 14 amino acids. Trimming pared 2 bases from V and 3 bases from J, leaving 10 bases between. CDR3 residues: CASSPRAGDTEAFF. CDR3 coding DNA: TGTGCCAGCTCACCAAGGGCGGGGGACACTGAAGCTTTCTTT.

J is TRBJ2-7 and V is TRBV10-3; 9 bases are a match to TRBD1. In germline, CDR1 is ENHRY, CDR2 SYGVKD. Trimming cost V 11 bases and J 1 base; bases outside gene matches: 9. The CDR3 spans 14 residues. CDR3 DNA: TGTGCCGTCGTTAGTGGGACAGGGTCCTACGAGCAGTACTTC. Translation: CAVVSGTGSYEQYF.

The gene calls are TRBV5-4 and TRBJ2-2; D might be TRBD2 (5 bases). V lost 4 bases and J lost 0, with 19 bases in between. Germline assignment: CDR1 SGHNT and CDR2 YYREEE (reference sequence). The CDR3 is 18 residues long. CDR3 residues: CASSPRGLSGSNTGELFF. DNA of the CDR3: TGTGCCAGCAGCCCCCGCGGTTTGTCGGGATCGAACACCGGGGAGCTGTTTTTT.

The chain carries TRBV7-2 and TRBJ1-4, with 10 bases that match TRBD1. Germline CDR1 SGHTA, CDR2 FQGNSA. The J segment lost 5 bases and the V segment lost 1 base, leaving 1 base of the junction unmatched. The CDR3 runs 15 residues. Here the CDR3 DNA reads TGTGCCAGCAGCTTAGGGGGACAGGGGAATGAAAAACTGTTTTTT. Its protein product is CASSLGGQGNEKLFF.

This chain links TRBV28 with TRBJ2-3, with D unresolved. The CDR3 totals 18 residues. Trimming took off 5 bases at V and 1 base at J, with 22 bases between the two ends. Germline values: CDR1 MDHEN, CDR2 SYDVKM. CDR3 DNA: TGTGCCAGCAGTCAAAACCCCCCCCGGTCCCTACGCACAGATACGCAGTATTTT. As protein: CASSQNPPRSLRTDTQYF.

This clone came up once. The chain joins TRBV4-1 to TRBJ1-1, with D hard to call. The CDR3 is 14 residues long. V gave up 1 base and J gave up 4 bases, with 10 bases separating them. CDR1 and CDR2 (germline): MGHRA, YSYEKL. CDR3 nucleotide sequence: TGCGCCAGCAGCCAAGGAGTTGAGGGCACTGAAGCTTTCTTT. The encoded protein is CASSQGVEGTEAFF.